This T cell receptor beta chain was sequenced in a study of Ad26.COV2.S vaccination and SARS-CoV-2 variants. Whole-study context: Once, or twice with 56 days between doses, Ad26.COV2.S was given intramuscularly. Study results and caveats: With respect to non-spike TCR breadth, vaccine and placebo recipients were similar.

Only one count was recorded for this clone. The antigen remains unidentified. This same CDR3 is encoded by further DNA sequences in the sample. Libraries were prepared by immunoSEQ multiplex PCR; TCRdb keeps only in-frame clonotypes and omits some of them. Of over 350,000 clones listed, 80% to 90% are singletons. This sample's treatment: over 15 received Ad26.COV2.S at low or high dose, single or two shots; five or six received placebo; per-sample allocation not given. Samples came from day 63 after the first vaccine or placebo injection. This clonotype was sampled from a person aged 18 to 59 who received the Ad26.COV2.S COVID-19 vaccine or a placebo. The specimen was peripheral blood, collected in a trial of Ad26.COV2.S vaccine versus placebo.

The CDR3 DNA is TGTGCCAGCAGCTCCGGACAGGGCGAGACCCAGTACTTC. This gives the protein CASSSGQGETQYF. The chain combines TRBV11-3 with TRBJ2-5, with 8 bases fitting TRBD1. The V segment lost 4 bases and the J segment 5 bases; nucleotides outside the gene matches: 3. Germline values: CDR1 SGHNT, CDR2 YENEEA. CDR3 length equals 13 residues.